Listed below are T cell receptor beta chains from one sample, sequenced in a study of blood T cell repertoires in COVID-19. Some clones are missing from TCRdb's copy, which holds only in-frame ones; the method was immunoSEQ multiplex PCR. The sample includes around 60,000 clones, about nine tenths of them seen just once. The source material was peripheral blood. The source is a man aged 55 to 70 with acute or convalescent COVID-19. CDR3s include the opening cysteine and the closing phenylalanine or tryptophan. A D gene is named only where the DNA matches it firmly. Not all rows give a size; the values are once, few, many and, for expanded clones, a class.

j_gene: TRBJ2-7
v_gene: TRBV4-1
d_gene: TRBD2
abundance: NA
CDR3nt: TGCGCCAGCAGCCAAGTTGTACTAGCGGGAGGGCCTAAAAGGGGGTACGAGCAGTACTTC
CDR3aa: CASSQVVLAGGPKRGYEQYF

j_gene: TRBJ2-3
v_gene: TRBV28
d_gene: TRBD2
abundance: NA
CDR3nt: TGTGCCAGCAGTTTTCCCGGGACTAGCGGGACGGGGCATACGCAGTATTTT
CDR3aa: CASSFPGTSGTGHTQYF

j_gene: TRBJ2-2
v_gene: TRBV18
d_gene: NA
abundance: NA
CDR3nt: TGTGCCAGCTCACCTTTAGGGACTGGGGACACCGGGGAGCTGTTTTTT
CDR3aa: CASSPLGTGDTGELFF

j_gene: TRBJ1-2
v_gene: TRBV4-2
d_gene: NA
abundance: once
CDR3nt: TGTGCCAGCAGCCAAGATTTCTCCAGGGGCTATGGCTACACCTTC
CDR3aa: CASSQDFSRGYGYTF

j_gene: TRBJ1-2
v_gene: TRBV2
d_gene: TRBD1
abundance: NA
CDR3nt: TGTGCCAGTACCGGGACAGGGGTGACCGTTGGCTATGGCTACACCTTC
CDR3aa: CASTGTGVTVGYGYTF

j_gene: TRBJ2-7
v_gene: TRBV5-4
d_gene: TRBD1
abundance: once
CDR3nt: TGTGCCAGCAGCTTGAGGACAGGAACGCTTTCCTACGAGCAGTACTTC
CDR3aa: CASSLRTGTLSYEQYF

j_gene: TRBJ1-5
v_gene: TRBV5-8
d_gene: NA
abundance: NA
CDR3nt: TGTGCCAGCAGCTTGGAGGGGGTCCTCATGAATGGGGGCAATCAGCCCCAGCATTTT
CDR3aa: CASSLEGVLMNGGNQPQHF

j_gene: TRBJ2-1
v_gene: TRBV28
d_gene: NA
abundance: once
CDR3nt: TGTGCCAGCAGACGACGTGCAAGCGGACTGTACAATGAGCAGTTCTTC
CDR3aa: CASRRRASGLYNEQFF

j_gene: TRBJ1-1
v_gene: TRBV11-3
d_gene: NA
abundance: few
CDR3nt: TGTGCCAGCAGCTTGGAGACTATGATGGACACTGAAGCTTTCTTT
CDR3aa: CASSLETMMDTEAFF

j_gene: TRBJ2-7
v_gene: TRBV5-1
d_gene: NA
abundance: once
CDR3nt: TGCGCCAGCTCCCCCCCCAGCGACTCCTACGAGCAGTACTTC
CDR3aa: CASSPPSDSYEQYF

j_gene: TRBJ2-1
v_gene: TRBV7-3
d_gene: NA
abundance: NA
CDR3nt: TGTGCCAGCAGCTTAAGTACGCAAGCCGGTGAGCAGTTCTTC
CDR3aa: CASSLSTQAGEQFF

j_gene: TRBJ2-5
v_gene: TRBV14
d_gene: NA
abundance: NA
CDR3nt: TGTGCCAGCAGCCCCTTTTCCAGGGAAGAGACCCAGTACTTC
CDR3aa: CASSPFSREETQYF

j_gene: TRBJ2-1
v_gene: TRBV14
d_gene: TRBD2
abundance: NA
CDR3nt: TGTGCCAGCAGCCAAGATCTCGGAGCGGGAGGTGAGCAGTTCTTC
CDR3aa: CASSQDLGAGGEQFF

j_gene: TRBJ2-3
v_gene: TRBV4-3
d_gene: NA
abundance: few
CDR3nt: TGCGCCAGCAGCCCGACCTCCGGGGTGGGCAGGGGTACGCAGTATTTT
CDR3aa: CASSPTSGVGRGTQYF

j_gene: TRBJ2-7
v_gene: TRBV28
d_gene: NA
abundance: NA
CDR3nt: TGTGCCAGCAGTTTACTCCGGGTCCCTTACGAGCAGTACTTC
CDR3aa: CASSLLRVPYEQYF

j_gene: TRBJ2-1
v_gene: TRBV7-2
d_gene: TRBD2
abundance: NA
CDR3nt: TGTGCCAGCAGCGCCGCCCGCGGGAGGAATGAGCAGTTCTTC
CDR3aa: CASSAARGRNEQFF

j_gene: TRBJ2-2
v_gene: TRBV24-1
d_gene: NA
abundance: once
CDR3nt: TGTGCCCGGGACACCAGATACACCGGGGAGCTGTTTTTT
CDR3aa: CARDTRYTGELFF

j_gene: TRBJ2-7
v_gene: TRBV6-2/TRBV6-3
d_gene: TRBD1
abundance: NA
CDR3nt: TGTGCCAGCAGTTACTCCCGCAGGGGGCGACACGAGCAGTACTTC
CDR3aa: CASSYSRRGRHEQYF

j_gene: TRBJ1-1
v_gene: TRBV19
d_gene: NA
abundance: NA
CDR3nt: TGTGCCAGTAGTATAGAGGGGAGGATGAACACTGAAGCTTTCTTT
CDR3aa: CASSIEGRMNTEAFF

j_gene: TRBJ1-1
v_gene: TRBV10-3
d_gene: NA
abundance: NA
CDR3nt: TGTGCATCAGCCAGGGAAACACACACTGAAGCTTTCTTT
CDR3aa: CASARETHTEAFF

j_gene: TRBJ2-2
v_gene: TRBV28
d_gene: NA
abundance: few
CDR3nt: TGTGCCAGCAGGATTACCACCCCGTCGGTCACCGGGGAGCTGTTTTTT
CDR3aa: CASRITTPSVTGELFF

j_gene: TRBJ1-5
v_gene: TRBV5-6
d_gene: NA
abundance: NA
CDR3nt: TGTGCCAGCAGCTTTGGCCTTGCCAATCAGCCCCAGCATTTT
CDR3aa: CASSFGLANQPQHF

j_gene: TRBJ1-4
v_gene: TRBV9
d_gene: TRBD1
abundance: NA
CDR3nt: TGTGCCAGCAGCCCTAGACAGGGCTTAGCCACTAATGAAAAACTGTTTTTT
CDR3aa: CASSPRQGLATNEKLFF

j_gene: TRBJ1-5
v_gene: TRBV27
d_gene: NA
abundance: once
CDR3nt: TGTGCCAGCAGTTTATGGGGCAGAGATCAGCCCCAGCATTTT
CDR3aa: CASSLWGRDQPQHF

j_gene: TRBJ2-2
v_gene: TRBV28
d_gene: TRBD1
abundance: NA
CDR3nt: TGTGCCAGCAGTTCGCGGACAGGGGCGGGTTCCGGGGAGCTGTTTTTT
CDR3aa: CASSSRTGAGSGELFF

j_gene: TRBJ1-2
v_gene: TRBV27
d_gene: NA
abundance: NA
CDR3nt: TGTGCCAGCAGGAGGGCTAACTATGGCTACACCTTC
CDR3aa: CASRRANYGYTF

j_gene: TRBJ2-3
v_gene: TRBV7-2
d_gene: TRBD2
abundance: NA
CDR3nt: TGTGCCAGCAGCTTACACGGGAGGGCCGGGTTGATAGATACGCAGTATTTT
CDR3aa: CASSLHGRAGLIDTQYF

j_gene: TRBJ2-7
v_gene: TRBV5-6
d_gene: TRBD2
abundance: NA
CDR3nt: TGTGCCAGCAGCTTGACTAGCGGGAACTACGAGCAGTACTTC
CDR3aa: CASSLTSGNYEQYF

j_gene: TRBJ2-1
v_gene: TRBV7-8
d_gene: TRBD2
abundance: NA
CDR3nt: TGTGCCAGCAGCTTAGCGAAGGCGGGAGGCTACAATGAGCAGTTCTTC
CDR3aa: CASSLAKAGGYNEQFF

j_gene: TRBJ1-2
v_gene: TRBV5-6
d_gene: NA
abundance: NA
CDR3nt: TGTGCCAGCAGCCCCGCAAACCAGGACTATGGCTACACCTTC
CDR3aa: CASSPANQDYGYTF

j_gene: TRBJ2-2
v_gene: TRBV19
d_gene: TRBD1
abundance: once
CDR3nt: TGTGCCAGTAGTATCCCCGGTGGGACAGGGCCCGGGGAGCTGTTTTTT
CDR3aa: CASSIPGGTGPGELFF